This TCR beta chain was found in a study of CD8 T cells in ankylosing spondylitis. Study conclusions and caveats: As for the disease-linked clones, they showed a CD8+ phenotype and occurred at relatively low frequencies in peripheral blood. Within matched ankylosing spondylitis synovial fluid, disease-linked clones were reportedly significantly enriched. Apparently characteristic of ankylosing spondylitis blood was a TCR beta motif (under ten highly homologous variants).

Construction of TCR beta libraries was performed using quantitative 5'-RACE with molecular barcodes. MiXCR was run by TCRdb on the 5' RACE reads, yielding one entry per CDR3 protein. Of around 88,000 distinct CDR3 sequences in the sample, roughly 10% are singletons; the top ten hold approximately 4.8%. CDR3 size: 16 residues. Trimming at V came to 6 bases and at J to 5 bases, leaving 13 bases not matched to a gene. This clonotype was counted many times. No antigen is known for it. The receptor was derived from a male donor with ankylosing spondylitis or in good health (not recorded which). J is TRBJ2-1 and V is TRBV12-3 or TRBV12-4, with 7 bases lining up with TRBD1. The sample taken for sequencing was blood, either unsorted or a sorted T cell fraction (not recorded which). CDR3: CASSLGQFNEDNEQFF. CDR3 coding DNA: TGTGCCAGCAGCCTGGGACAGTTTAATGAGGACAATGAGCAGTTCTTC.